These 31 T cell receptor beta chains came from one sample sequenced in a study of cytomegalovirus exposure and HLA in healthy donors. Primers: 60 Vbeta forward and 13 Jbeta reverse. Sequencing was performed with immunoSEQ multiplex PCR; in TCRdb, only in-frame clones are kept and a portion is missing. The profile shows under 150,000 clones, roughly 79% of them singletons. Sequencing input: PBMCs. These receptors all stem from a woman aged 50 to 65 in good health and CMV-seronegative.

V usage is TRBV11-2 and J usage is TRBJ2-7; the match to TRBD1 covers 9 bases. The CDR3 loop spans 19 amino acids. Germline-derived CDR1 and CDR2 are SGHAT and FQNNGV. Trimming at V came to 1 base and at J to 5 bases, leaving 18 bases not matched to a gene. The CDR3 coding sequence is TGTGCCAGCAGCTTAGGAGGCGGGACAGGGCCTTCGCGGGATCACGAGCAGTACTTC. Translation gives CASSLGGGTGPSRDHEQYF.

The chain recombines TRBV7-9 with TRBJ2-1; weak D call: TRBD2 (5 bases). Per the germline V gene, CDR1 is SEHNR and CDR2 is FQNEAQ (reference sequence). Between the trimmed V and J ends, which lost 5 bases and 2 bases, there was a span of 16 bases. This CDR3 has 16 amino acids. CDR3 sequence: CASSHTGSSPYNEQFF. The DNA of the CDR3 is TGTGCCAGCAGCCACACGGGGTCTAGCCCCTACAATGAGCAGTTCTTC. Combining the CDR3 with reference TRBV7-9 and TRBJ2-1 gives the whole variable domain DTGVSQNPRHKITKRGQNVTFRCDPISEHNRLYWYRQTLGQGPEFLTYFQNEAQLEKSRLLSDRFSAERPKGSFSTLEIQRTEQGDSAMYLCASSHTGSSPYNEQFFGPGTRLTVL.

The chain carries TRBV11-3 and TRBJ2-1; D might be TRBD2 (5 bases). Germline V gene lookup returns CDR1 SGHNT and CDR2 YENEEA. Deletions cut 2 bases from V and 9 bases from J, with 8 bases between. This CDR3 region has 12 residues. CDR3 nucleotide sequence: TGTGCCAGCAGCTTAACCCGGGGTGAGCAGTTCTTC. Its translation: CASSLTRGEQFF. Full variable domain (outside the CDR3, taken from reference TRBV11-3 and TRBJ2-1): EAGVVQSPRYKIIEKKQPVAFWCNPISGHNTLYWYLQNLGQGPELLIRYENEEAVDDSQLPKDRFSAERLKGVDSTLKIQPAELGDSAVYLCASSLTRGEQFFGPGTRLTVL.

The CDR3 reads CSFRIDTDTQYF. CDR3 sequence (DNA): TGCAGCTTCCGCATAGATACAGATACGCAGTATTTT. The chain combines TRBV29-1 with TRBJ2-3, with unresolved D. The germline V gene has CDR1 SQVTM and CDR2 ANQGSEA. V lost 8 bases to trimming and J lost 3 bases, with 12 bases between them. CDR3 length: 12 residues.

The V and J genes are TRBV28 and TRBJ2-7, with D tentatively TRBD1 (6 bases). V was shortened by 1 base and J by 10 bases, with 11 bases between the two germline ends. The V gene's germline CDR1 is MDHEN and CDR2 SYDVKM. The CDR3 is made up of 12 amino acids. CDR3 nucleotides: TGTGCCAGCAGTTTATTGCCGGACAGTCAGTACTTC. Its protein is CASSLLPDSQYF.

The chain uses TRBV9 and TRBJ1-1; no definite D call. Germline assignment: CDR1 SGDLS and CDR2 YYNGEE. The CDR3 is 13 amino acids. V gave up 3 bases and J gave up 1 base, with 7 bases separating them. CDR3: CASSEGGNTEAFF. Written as DNA, the CDR3 is TGTGCCAGCAGCGAAGGAGGGAACACTGAAGCTTTCTTT.

The chain employs TRBV6-5 and TRBJ1-2; 7 positions match TRBD1. Looked up from germline, CDR1 is MNHEY and CDR2 is SVGAGI. The CDR3 extends over 15 amino acids. Trimming cost V 5 bases and J 5 bases; bases outside gene matches: 11. The CDR3 loop is CASSPARQGNYGYTF. CDR3 nucleotides: TGTGCCAGCAGTCCCGCCCGACAGGGAAATTATGGCTACACCTTC.

This clone was seen only once. The V call is TRBV7-9, the J call TRBJ2-1; 11 bases map to TRBD1. This CDR3 region has 16 residues. Losses at the gene ends were 3 bases for V and 7 bases for J; bases not matched to a gene: 8. The germline CDR1 and CDR2 sequences are SEHNR and FQNEAQ (reference sequence). The CDR3 protein is CASSFEPGQGENEQFF. CDR3 DNA sequence: TGTGCCAGCAGCTTCGAACCGGGACAGGGGGAAAATGAGCAGTTCTTC. Based on the CDR3 plus reference TRBV7-9 and TRBJ2-1, the full variable domain is DTGVSQNPRHKITKRGQNVTFRCDPISEHNRLYWYRQTLGQGPEFLTYFQNEAQLEKSRLLSDRFSAERPKGSFSTLEIQRTEQGDSAMYLCASSFEPGQGENEQFFGPGTRLTVL.

The V gene is TRBV6-1, the J gene TRBJ2-7, with TRBD2 identical over 8 bases. CDR3 length: 14 amino acids. Germline V gene data show CDR1 as MNHNS and CDR2 as SASEGT. The V and J ends lost 8 bases and 7 bases, in that order; junction bases with no gene match: 13. The CDR3: CASGPWQSGGEQYF. DNA of the CDR3: TGTGCCAGCGGGCCCTGGCAGAGCGGGGGAGAGCAGTACTTC.

The chain employs TRBV6-5 and TRBJ2-7, with D unresolved. Germline CDR1 is MNHEY and CDR2 is SVGAGI. This CDR3 region has 12 residues. The germline V and J ends were trimmed by 5 bases and 3 bases, with 8 bases remaining between them. DNA for the CDR3: TGTGCCAGCAGTGCCCCTAGCTACGAGCAGTACTTC. Translated: CASSAPSYEQYF.

The genes are TRBV9 and TRBJ2-6; D ambiguous. Per germline, CDR1 SGDLS and CDR2 YYNGEE. The CDR3 runs to 13 residues. Trimming removed 6 bases at V and 0 bases at J, with 4 bases between. CDR3 amino acids: CASTHSGANVLTF. The CDR3 DNA is TGTGCCAGCACCCACTCTGGGGCCAACGTCCTGACTTTC.

This chain joins TRBV29-1 and TRBJ2-7, with a weak D call TRBD1 (7 bases). The germline gives CDR1 SQVTM, CDR2 ANQGSEA. The length of the CDR3 is 13 residues. V was clipped by 6 bases and J by 0 bases, with 12 bases between them. The CDR3 reads CSVSGGPSYEQYF. CDR3 DNA sequence: TGCAGCGTCTCAGGGGGGCCCTCCTACGAGCAGTACTTC.

This chain joins TRBV15 and TRBJ2-1; perhaps TRBD1 as D (6 bases). The CDR3 is 13 residues long. V was pared by 8 bases and J by 2 bases, with 10 bases between. Per germline, CDR1 LNHNV and CDR2 YYDKDF (reference sequence). The CDR3: CATPRGTYNEQFF. CDR3 coding DNA: TGTGCCACCCCGAGGGGGACCTACAATGAGCAGTTCTTC.

The V gene is TRBV15, the J gene TRBJ2-1, with unresolved D. The V gene lost 7 bases and the J gene lost 5 bases, with 12 bases spanning the gap. This CDR3 comprises 13 residues. The V gene's germline CDR1 is LNHNV and CDR2 YYDKDF (reference sequence). The chain's CDR3 is CATIGVQDNEQFF. The DNA of the CDR3 is TGTGCCACCATAGGAGTACAAGACAATGAGCAGTTCTTC. Full variable domain (rest looked up from reference TRBV15 and TRBJ2-1): DAMVIQNPRYQVTQFGKPVTLSCSQTLNHNVMYWYQQKSSQAPKLLFHYYDKDFNNEADTPDNFQSRRPNTSFCFLDIRSPGLGDTAMYLCATIGVQDNEQFFGPGTRLTVL.

This clone was seen more than once but under ten times. The chain is built from TRBV5-1 and TRBJ2-7; possible D gene TRBD1, 6 bases. Germline V gene sequence: CDR1 SGHRS, CDR2 YFSETQ. There are 15 residues in the CDR3. Trimming took 4 bases from V and 2 from J, leaving 16 bases between them. CDR3 in amino acids: CASSPEGTLAYEQYF. Written as DNA, the CDR3 is TGCGCCAGCAGCCCGGAAGGGACATTGGCCTACGAGCAGTACTTC.

The genes are TRBV5-1 and TRBJ2-7, with D possibly being TRBD1 (6 bases). Germline CDR1 and CDR2: SGHRS and YFSETQ. The CDR3 covers 14 residues. V lost 3 bases to trimming and J lost 7 bases, with 17 bases between them. The CDR3 DNA reads TGCGCCAGCAGCTCCGGGACAAGCATCTGGGAGCAGTACTTC. Amino acids: CASSSGTSIWEQYF.

The rearrangement joins TRBV6-1 to TRBJ2-7; 7 nucleotides match TRBD2. The germline V gene encodes CDR1 MNHNS and CDR2 SASEGT. Losses at the gene ends were 5 bases for V and 0 bases for J; bases not matched to a gene: 4. The CDR3 sequence is 14 residues long. As DNA, the CDR3 is TGTGCCAGCAGTTTGCGGGAGAGCTCCTACGAGCAGTACTTC. Translated: CASSLRESSYEQYF.

This chain uses TRBV29-1 with TRBJ2-3; 11 nucleotides align to TRBD1. CDR1 and CDR2 from the germline V gene are SQVTM and ANQGSEA. The trim removed 0 bases at V and 1 base at J, leaving 6 bases unmatched. The CDR3 sequence is 17 residues long. CDR3 loop: CSVEEYGQGAGTDTQYF. CDR3 sequence (DNA): TGCAGCGTTGAAGAGTACGGACAGGGGGCTGGCACAGATACGCAGTATTTT.

The chain links TRBV29-1 to TRBJ2-7; TRBD1 aligns across 9 bases. The CDR3 spans 17 residues. From germline, CDR1 is SQVTM and CDR2 ANQGSEA. The ends lost 2 bases at V and 0 bases at J; junction bases unmatched: 11. The CDR3 region has the DNA TGCAGCGTTGAAAAGGGAAACGGGACAGGGTTCTCCTACGAGCAGTACGTC. Its protein product is CSVEKGNGTGFSYEQYV.

The chain couples TRBV9 to TRBJ2-7, with 11 bases aligning to TRBD1. J lost 2 bases, V lost 0 bases, and 4 bases had no gene match. This CDR3 is built from 16 residues. CDR1 SGDLS and CDR2 YYNGEE come from the germline V gene. DNA for the CDR3: TGTGCCAGCAGCGTAGCCCCGGGACAGGGGGCCTACGAGCAGTACTTC. Protein product: CASSVAPGQGAYEQYF.

The CDR3 protein is CASSSRTGSYQETQYF. The CDR3 DNA reads TGTGCCAGCAGCTCCCGGACAGGGTCGTACCAAGAGACCCAGTACTTC. The chain carries TRBV7-9 and TRBJ2-5, with TRBD1 identical over 8 bases. This CDR3 spans 16 amino acids. Germline assignment: CDR1 SEHNR and CDR2 FQNEAQ (reference sequence). With 4 bases clipped from V and 0 bases from J, the junction kept 7 bases outside the gene matches.

J is TRBJ1-4 and V is TRBV5-1; 7 nucleotides match TRBD1. V dropped 2 bases and J dropped 8; count of bases not matched to a gene: 6. Germline V gene data show CDR1 as SGHRS and CDR2 as YFSETQ. The CDR3 runs to 14 residues. Here the CDR3 reads CASSFQGGDEKLFF. CDR3 nucleotides: TGCGCCAGCAGCTTTCAAGGGGGCGACGAAAAACTGTTTTTT.

The chain couples TRBV2 to TRBJ2-3, with a weak D call TRBD1 (6 bases). Trimming left V 6 bases short and J 1 base short, with 8 bases between. CDR3 length: 13 residues. Germline values: CDR1 SNHLY, CDR2 FYNNEI. The CDR3 DNA follows: TGTGCCAGCAGAGGGGGTGGCACAGATACGCAGTATTTT. It translates to CASRGGGTDTQYF.

The rearrangement uses TRBV28 and TRBJ1-1; D is possibly TRBD1 (5 bases). The CDR3 spans 15 residues. Looked up from germline, CDR1 is MDHEN and CDR2 is SYDVKM. The V end was cut by 0 bases, the J end by 6 bases, with 14 bases between. The CDR3 reads CASSLWLQGGSEAFF. For the CDR3, the DNA is TGTGCCAGCAGTTTATGGCTCCAGGGAGGGTCTGAAGCTTTCTTT.

The genes are TRBV18 and TRBJ1-4, with D perhaps matching TRBD1 (5 bases). Germline V lookup: CDR1 KGHSH, CDR2 LQKENI. V was shortened by 3 bases and J by 8 bases, with 10 bases between the two germline ends. CDR3 length: 13 residues. The CDR3 spells CASSPEGAEKLFF. In DNA, the CDR3 is TGTGCCAGCTCACCCGAAGGGGCAGAAAAACTGTTTTTT.

The genes are TRBV11-3 and TRBJ2-1, with D tentatively TRBD2 (6 bases). Germline values: CDR1 SGHNT, CDR2 YENEEA. Deletions cut 2 bases from V and 3 bases from J, with 8 bases between. CDR3 length equals 14 residues. The CDR3 bases are TGTGCCAGCAGCTTACGAGCGGGCTACAATGAGCAGTTCTTC. Protein: CASSLRAGYNEQFF.

V is TRBV6-1 and J is TRBJ1-2, with D perhaps TRBD1 (6 bases). CDR1 is MNHNS and CDR2 is SASEGT in the germline V gene. V gave up 0 bases and J gave up 4 bases, with 12 bases separating them. The CDR3 runs to 15 residues. CDR3 sequence (DNA): TGTGCCAGCAGTGAAGCGGCAGGACAGACCTATGGCTACACCTTC. This gives the protein CASSEAAGQTYGYTF.

The genes are TRBV6-5 and TRBJ2-1; TRBD1 matches at 11 bases. The length of the CDR3 is 15 residues. Germline trimming cut 4 bases from V and 6 bases from J; bases unmatched to any gene: 5. Germline V gene sequence: CDR1 MNHEY, CDR2 SVGAGI. In DNA form, the CDR3 reads TGTGCCAGCAGTTCGCCGGACAGGGGGCGCAATGAGCAGTTCTTC. This codes for CASSSPDRGRNEQFF.

The J gene is TRBJ2-7, the V gene TRBV7-3, with a tentative D call TRBD1 (7 bases). V lost 5 bases to trimming and J lost 3 bases, with 14 bases between them. Germline CDR1 reads SGHTA; CDR2 reads FQGTGA. This CDR3 contains 14 residues. This chain's CDR3 is CASSQGGRVYEQYF. In DNA, the CDR3 is TGTGCCAGCAGCCAGGGGGGCAGGGTCTACGAGCAGTACTTC.

The rearrangement uses TRBV30 and TRBJ2-1, with D possibly matching TRBD2 (6 bases). The CDR3 length is 13 residues. Germline CDR1 is GTSNPN and CDR2 is SVGIG (reference sequence). The V gene lost 4 bases and the J gene lost 4 bases, with 11 bases spanning the gap. The CDR3: CAWTPAGYNEQFF. CDR3 bases: TGTGCCTGGACTCCGGCGGGGTACAATGAGCAGTTCTTC. Full variable domain (remainder filled in from reference TRBV30 and TRBJ2-1): SQTIHQWPATLVQPVGSPLSLECTVEGTSNPNLYWYRQAAGRGLQLLFYSVGIGQISSEVPQNLSASRPQDRQFILSSKKLLLSDSGFYLCAWTPAGYNEQFFGPGTRLTVL.

J is TRBJ2-5 and V is TRBV28, with D possibly TRBD1 on 5 matching bases. CDR1 and CDR2 (germline): MDHEN, SYDVKM. The CDR3 contains 13 residues. Trimming pared 5 bases from V and 5 bases from J, leaving 12 bases between. This chain's CDR3 is CASSIQGRETQYF. The DNA for the CDR3 is TGTGCCAGCAGTATTCAGGGCCGGGAGACCCAGTACTTC.